This entry lists 9 T cell receptor beta chains sequenced from one sample in a study of vaccination effects on CD4 cells after COVID-19. CD4+ T cells specific for antigen were expanded with viral peptide pools by the ViraFEST assay before sequencing. Culture lasted about ten days before CD4+ T cell isolation. Infection dated between March and December 2020, before the Alpha, Beta and Delta variants reached the United States. This table comes from immunoSEQ multiplex PCR, and its TCRdb copy is limited to in-frame clones, with some not included. The sample comprises more than 20,000 clones, about 80% of which are singletons, and approximately 40% rests with the top ten. These TCRs are of unknown antigen specificity. The sequences come from CD4+ T cells from PBMCs cultured with a peptide pool, collected before COVID-19 vaccination. All receptors derive from a human donor who had a prior SARS-CoV-2 infection.

This chain connects TRBV2 to TRBJ2-7, with unresolved D. V was pared by 6 bases and J by 4 bases, with 22 bases between. Germline-derived CDR1 and CDR2 are SNHLY and FYNNEI. The CDR3 has 16 residues. CDR3 nucleotides: TGTGCCAGCAGACCCGGCCGCCCCCTAGGAAGGTACGAGCAGTACTTC. Its protein product is CASRPGRPLGRYEQYF.

This clone came up a few times. The CDR3 DNA follows: TGTGCCAGCGCCTTGACAGGGAATCAGCCCCAGCATTTT. Amino acid sequence: CASALTGNQPQHF. This chain links TRBV7-3 with TRBJ1-5, with 7 bases lining up with TRBD1. Losses at the gene ends were 8 bases for V and 4 bases for J; bases not matched to a gene: 5. Germline V gives CDR1 SGHTA, CDR2 FQGTGA. This CDR3 comprises 13 residues. Based on the CDR3 plus reference TRBV7-3 and TRBJ1-5, the full variable domain is GAGVSQTPSNKVTEKGKYVELRCDPISGHTALYWYRQSLGQGPEFLIYFQGTGAADDSGLPNDRFFAVRPEGSVSTLKIQRTERGDSAVYLCASALTGNQPQHFGDGTRLSIL.

J is TRBJ2-5 and V is TRBV6-5; weak D call: TRBD1 (6 bases). The germline CDR1 and CDR2 sequences are MNHEY and SVGAGI. V lost 0 bases and J lost 13, with 15 bases in between. CDR3 length equals 13 residues. The CDR3 is CASSYSRDTEGYF. CDR3 sequence (DNA): TGTGCCAGCAGTTACTCGAGGGACACCGAGGGGTACTTC.

This chain joins TRBV13 and TRBJ2-7; D possibly uses TRBD1 or TRBD2 (5 bases each). Germline loops: CDR1 PRHDT, CDR2 FYEKMQ (reference sequence). This CDR3 is 15 amino acids long. V shed 5 bases and J shed 2 bases, with 16 bases lying between them. The CDR3 is CASSATGERAYEQYF. CDR3 coding DNA: TGTGCCAGCAGCGCAACAGGTGAGAGGGCCTACGAGCAGTACTTC.

This sequence joins TRBV30 and TRBJ1-1; 9 positions agree with TRBD1. This CDR3 comprises 15 residues. J lost 0 bases, V lost 6 bases, and 8 bases had no gene match. Germline values: CDR1 GTSNPN, CDR2 SVGIG (reference sequence). The CDR3 loop reads CACPSGTGLNTEAFF. CDR3 coding DNA: TGTGCCTGCCCATCCGGGACAGGGCTGAACACTGAAGCTTTCTTT.

The chain is built from TRBV21-1 and TRBJ1-5; the table's D call of TRBD1 was not tested on the DNA. TRBV21-1 has pseudogene status. The length of the CDR3 is 18 residues. Here the CDR3 DNA reads TGTGCCAGCGCCTCAGACAGGGCGGCAGTCAGTAGCAATCAGCCCCAGCATTTT. Protein: CASASDRAAVSSNQPQHF.

V usage is TRBV10-3 and J usage is TRBJ2-7, with 10 bases identical to TRBD1. Germline CDR1 reads ENHRY; CDR2 reads SYGVKD. This CDR3 has 15 residues. The J segment lost 3 bases and the V segment lost 3 bases, leaving 5 bases of the junction unmatched. CDR3 DNA: TGTGCCATCAGTGAAGGACAGGGGGACTACTACGAGCAGTACTTC. Amino acid sequence: CAISEGQGDYYEQYF.

The rearrangement joins TRBV12-5 to TRBJ2-5; maybe TRBD1 (6 bases). Germline CDR1 reads LGHNT; CDR2 reads FRNRAP. The V gene lost 7 bases and the J gene lost 5 bases, with 17 bases spanning the gap. The length of the CDR3 is 14 residues. CDR3 nucleotide sequence: TGTGCTAGTGCCACTGCAGGGGCCCTGGAGACCCAGTACTTC. Its protein product is CASATAGALETQYF.

The chain links TRBV5-4 to TRBJ2-2, with TRBD2 identical over 7 bases. This CDR3 contains 13 residues. The germline gives CDR1 SGHNT, CDR2 YYREEE (reference sequence). The trim removed 3 bases at V and 7 bases at J, leaving 3 bases unmatched. The CDR3 sequence is CASSSQRDGELFF. In DNA, the CDR3 is TGTGCCAGCAGCTCCCAGCGGGACGGGGAGCTGTTTTTT.